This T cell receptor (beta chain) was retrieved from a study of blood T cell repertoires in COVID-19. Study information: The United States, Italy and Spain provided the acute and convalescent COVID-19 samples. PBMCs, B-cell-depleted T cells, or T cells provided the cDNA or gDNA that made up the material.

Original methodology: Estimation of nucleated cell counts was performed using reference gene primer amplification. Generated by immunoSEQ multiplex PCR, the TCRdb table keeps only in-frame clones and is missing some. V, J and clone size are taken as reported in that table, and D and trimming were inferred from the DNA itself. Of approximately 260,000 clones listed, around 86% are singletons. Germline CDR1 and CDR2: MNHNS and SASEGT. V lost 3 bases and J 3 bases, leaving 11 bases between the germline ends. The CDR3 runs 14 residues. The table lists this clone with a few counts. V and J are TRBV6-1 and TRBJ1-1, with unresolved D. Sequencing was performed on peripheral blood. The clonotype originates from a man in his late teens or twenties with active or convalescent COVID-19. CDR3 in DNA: TGTGCCAGCAGTGACGGGCGAGGGTACACTGAAGCTTTCTTT. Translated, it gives CASSDGRGYTEAFF.